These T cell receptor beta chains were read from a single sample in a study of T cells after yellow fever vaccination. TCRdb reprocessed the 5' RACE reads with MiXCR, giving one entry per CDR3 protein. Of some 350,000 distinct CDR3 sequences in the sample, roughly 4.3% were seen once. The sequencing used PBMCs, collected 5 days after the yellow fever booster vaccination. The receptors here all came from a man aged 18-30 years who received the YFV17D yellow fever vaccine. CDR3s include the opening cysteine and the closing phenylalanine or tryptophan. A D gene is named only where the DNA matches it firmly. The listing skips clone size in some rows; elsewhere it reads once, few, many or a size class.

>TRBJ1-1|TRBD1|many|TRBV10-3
CAISPGQGGMNTEAFF
TGTGCCATCAGTCCCGGACAGGGCGGAATGAACACTGAAGCTTTCTTT
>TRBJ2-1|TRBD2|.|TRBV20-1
CSTVGASGGAFYNEQFF
TGCAGCACCGTGGGGGCTAGCGGGGGGGCCTTCTACAATGAGCAGTTCTTC
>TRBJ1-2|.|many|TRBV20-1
CSASRPGGFGYTF
TGCAGTGCTAGTCGTCCCGGGGGCTTTGGCTACACCTTC
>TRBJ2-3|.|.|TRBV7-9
CASSLALLADTQYF
TGTGCCAGCAGCTTAGCTCTGCTGGCAGATACGCAGTATTTT
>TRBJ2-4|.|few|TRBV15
CATSRVWDIQYF
TGTGCCACCAGCAGAGTTTGGGACATTCAGTACTTC
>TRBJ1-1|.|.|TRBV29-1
CSVPDTFGSWGTEAFF
TGCAGCGTTCCTGACACCTTCGGGTCCTGGGGCACTGAAGCTTTCTTT
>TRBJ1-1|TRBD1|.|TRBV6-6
CASSYTGARGVTAEAFF
TGTGCCAGCAGTTACACAGGGGCCCGGGGTGTTACGGCTGAAGCTTTCTTT
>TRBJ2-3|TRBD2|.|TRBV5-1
CASSLNGGDTQYF
TGCGCCAGCAGCTTGAACGGGGGGGATACGCAGTATTTT
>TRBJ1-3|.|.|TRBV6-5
CASSYAPSSGNTIYF
TGTGCCAGCAGTTACGCCCCTTCTTCTGGAAACACCATATATTTT
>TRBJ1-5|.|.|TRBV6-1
CASSEVVVGGQINNQPQHF
TGTGCCAGCAGTGAAGTCGTAGTAGGGGGGCAAATAAACAATCAGCCCCAGCATTTT